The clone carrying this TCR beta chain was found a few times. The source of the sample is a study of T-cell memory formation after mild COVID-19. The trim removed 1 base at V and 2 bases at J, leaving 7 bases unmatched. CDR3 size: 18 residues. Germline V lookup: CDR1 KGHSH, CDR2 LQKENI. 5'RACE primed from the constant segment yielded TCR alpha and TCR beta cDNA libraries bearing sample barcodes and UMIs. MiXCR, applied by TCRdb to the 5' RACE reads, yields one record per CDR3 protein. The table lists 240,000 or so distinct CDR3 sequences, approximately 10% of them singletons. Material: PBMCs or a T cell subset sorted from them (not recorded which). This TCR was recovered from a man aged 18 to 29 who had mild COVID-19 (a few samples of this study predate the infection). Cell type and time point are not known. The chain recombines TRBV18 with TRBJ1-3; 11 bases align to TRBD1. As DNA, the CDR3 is TGTGCCAGCTCACCACGGGCGCCGGGACAGGGGGCTGGAAACACCATATATTTT. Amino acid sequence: CASSPRAPGQGAGNTIYF.